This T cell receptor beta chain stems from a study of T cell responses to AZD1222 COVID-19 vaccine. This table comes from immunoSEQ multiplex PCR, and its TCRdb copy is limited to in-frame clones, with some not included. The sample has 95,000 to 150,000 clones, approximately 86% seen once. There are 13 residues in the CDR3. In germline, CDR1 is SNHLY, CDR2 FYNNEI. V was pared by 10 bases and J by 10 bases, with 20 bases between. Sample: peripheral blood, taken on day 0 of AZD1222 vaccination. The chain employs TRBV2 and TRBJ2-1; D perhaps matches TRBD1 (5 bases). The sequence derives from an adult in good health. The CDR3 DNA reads TGTGCCACTCAGGGTGTGGGGTCGGCAGAGCAGTTCTTC. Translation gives CATQGVGSAEQFF. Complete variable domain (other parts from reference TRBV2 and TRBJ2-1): EPEVTQTPSHQVTQMGQEVILRCVPISNHLYFYWYRQILGQKVEFLVSFYNNEISEKSEIFDDQFSVERPDGSNFTLKIRSTKLEDSAMYFCATQGVGSAEQFFGPGTRLTVL.